The 2 T cell receptor beta chains in this list originate from one sample, sequenced in a study of cytomegalovirus exposure and HLA in healthy donors. Measured with immunoSEQ multiplex PCR; TCRdb has only the in-frame clones, and not every one. Of some 250,000 clones listed, nearly 90% are singletons. Sequencing was performed on PBMCs. Receptors originate from a woman aged 18-35 years in good health and CMV-seronegative.

The chain is built from TRBV18 and TRBJ1-2; D is possibly TRBD1 (5 bases). CDR3 length: 14 residues. Trimming took off 8 bases at V and 4 bases at J, with 17 bases between the two ends. The V gene's germline CDR1 is KGHSH and CDR2 LQKENI. CDR3 nucleotides: TGTGCCAGCGCCGACAGATCTTCAGCCTATGGCTACACCTTC. Amino acid sequence: CASADRSSAYGYTF.

The rearrangement links TRBV6-5 to TRBJ2-2; D is possibly TRBD1 (5 bases). Trimming cost V 9 bases and J 7 bases, with 18 bases left between them. This CDR3 region has 14 residues. Germline V CDR1 and CDR2: MNHEY, SVGAGI. CDR3 loop: CASPAGAAHGELFF. CDR3 in DNA: TGTGCCAGTCCTGCTGGGGCAGCTCACGGGGAGCTGTTTTTT.